The T cell receptor beta chain described here comes from a study of CD8 T cells in acute hepatitis C reinfection. Germline V CDR1 and CDR2: MNHEY, SMNVEV (reference sequence). There are 13 residues in the CDR3. V was clipped by 8 bases and J by 6 bases; unmatched bases: 6. Documented time point: naive CD8 control sorted from an acute-time-point sample. Clones were sequenced by immunoSEQ multiplex PCR, and TCRdb holds only the in-frame ones, with some missing. The sample has about 38,000 clones, 75% to 90% seen once. The specimen sequenced was naive CD8+ T cells from PBMCs. The sequence came from a woman between 18 and 30 years old who spontaneously cleared hepatitis C infection. The V gene is TRBV27, the J gene TRBJ1-5, with 8 nucleotides matching TRBD1. CDR3 protein: CASATGGFQPQHF. The CDR3 region has the DNA TGTGCCAGCGCAACAGGGGGTTTTCAGCCCCAGCATTTT.